The 23 T cell receptor beta chains listed next were all sequenced from one sample in a study of T cells in Graves' hyperthyroidism and ophthalmopathy. TCR beta CDR3 region amplification was performed from RNA transcripts. TCR CDR3 underwent first-round RT-PCR with the HTBI primer set. TCRdb re-derived calls from the multiplex PCR reads in MiXCR, one entry per CDR3 protein. The sample lists about 640,000 distinct CDR3 sequences, roughly 20% occurring once. Sequencing input: blood. Receptors were obtained from a man aged 30 to 39 with Graves' ophthalmopathy.

This clonotype was counted at least ten times. J is TRBJ2-3 and V is TRBV6-1; possibly TRBD2 for D (7 bases). CDR3 length: 16 residues. V was pared by 2 bases and J by 0 bases, with 12 bases between. Per germline, CDR1 MNHNS and CDR2 SASEGT. CDR3 amino acids: CASSELRGASTDTQYF. The CDR3 DNA sequence: TGTGCCAGCAGTGAACTTCGGGGGGCAAGCACAGATACGCAGTATTTT.

About this clonotype itself: A much bigger clone sits one base away, suggesting this may be a read error. This chain joins TRBV2 and TRBJ1-2; weak D call: TRBD1 (5 bases). Germline V CDR1 and CDR2: SNHLY, FYNNEI. V lost 4 bases and J 4 bases, leaving 13 bases between the germline ends. The CDR3 spans 14 residues. The CDR3 loop is CASSGDGIRYGYTF. CDR3 DNA: TGTGCCAGCAGTGGGGACGGTATACGCTATGGCTACACCTTC.

This clonotype has ten or more counts. The V gene is TRBV28, the J gene TRBJ1-2; D is unclear. There are 13 residues in the CDR3. Germline lookup yields CDR1 MDHEN and CDR2 SYDVKM. V lost 5 bases to trimming and J lost 0 bases, with 7 bases between them. The CDR3 sequence is CASSDISNYGYTF. The CDR3 DNA sequence: TGTGCCAGCAGTGACATATCTAACTATGGCTACACCTTC.

J is TRBJ1-1 and V is TRBV6-1; D perhaps matches TRBD1 (5 bases). The germline V gene has CDR1 MNHNS and CDR2 SASEGT. Trimming stripped 7 bases from V and 4 bases from J, with 16 bases between. The CDR3 covers 14 residues. In DNA form, the CDR3 reads TGTGCCAGCAAGTCGGGGGGGGGAAGCACTGAAGCTTTCTTT. Its protein is CASKSGGGSTEAFF.

The chain recombines TRBV28 with TRBJ1-1; weak D call: TRBD1 (6 bases). The ends were cut back, 5 bases at V and 1 base at J, with 11 bases in the middle. CDR1 and CDR2 (germline): MDHEN, SYDVKM. The CDR3 consists of 14 residues. CDR3 region: CASSQGLRNTEAFF. The CDR3 DNA reads TGTGCCAGCAGTCAGGGGCTACGGAACACTGAAGCTTTCTTT.

This clonotype was picked up one time. The chain couples TRBV24-1 to TRBJ2-1, with 12 bases aligning to TRBD1. Germline CDR1 KGHDR, CDR2 SFDVKD. V shed 7 bases, J shed 7 bases, and the junction held 7 bases outside the gene matches. The CDR3 is 15 amino acids. The CDR3, as DNA: TGTGCCACCAGCAAACCGGGACAGGGGGCGAATGAGCAGTTCTTC. It translates to CATSKPGQGANEQFF.

This clonotype was seen more than once but under ten times. The chain employs TRBV10-3 and TRBJ1-1; possibly TRBD1 for D (6 bases). The CDR3 sequence is 13 residues long. Germline V gives CDR1 ENHRY, CDR2 SYGVKD. Deletions cut 11 bases from V and 4 bases from J, with 17 bases between. This chain's CDR3 is CAVGGRGSTEAFF. In DNA, the CDR3 is TGTGCCGTCGGGGGGAGGGGGTCCACTGAAGCTTTCTTT.

This clonotype was counted ten times or more. V and J are TRBV28 and TRBJ1-1, with TRBD1 as a possible D gene (6 bases). Trimming pared 2 bases from V and 2 bases from J, leaving 18 bases between. The CDR3 runs to 17 residues. Germline-derived CDR1 and CDR2 are MDHEN and SYDVKM. The CDR3 region has the DNA TGTGCCAGCAGTTTACCCCCCGGGGGCGGTGGCAACACTGAAGCTTTCTTT. It translates to CASSLPPGGGGNTEAFF.

The rearrangement uses TRBV12-3 or TRBV12-4 and TRBJ2-1, with D perhaps assigned TRBD1 or TRBD2 (5 bases each). This CDR3 has 14 amino acids. V shed 5 bases and J shed 2 bases, with 10 bases lying between them. As DNA, the CDR3 is TGTGCCAGCAGTACCTCGGGACCCTACAATGAGCAGTTCTTC. Protein sequence: CASSTSGPYNEQFF.

The chain uses TRBV4-3 and TRBJ1-1, with D unclear. Germline CDR1 and CDR2: LGHNA and YSLEER. Trimming pared 4 bases from V and 0 bases from J, leaving 12 bases between. The CDR3 length is 15 residues. This CDR3 is CASSPDLQMNTEAFF. The CDR3 DNA reads as TGCGCCAGCAGCCCAGACCTCCAGATGAACACTGAAGCTTTCTTT.

This clonotype has a handful of counts. The chain employs TRBV20-1 and TRBJ1-4; the match to TRBD1 covers 8 bases. V was clipped by 5 bases and J by 7 bases; unmatched bases: 6. Germline CDR1 reads DFQATT; CDR2 reads SNEGSKA (reference sequence). The CDR3 consists of 13 residues. The DNA for the CDR3 is TGCAGTGCTGGAACAGGGGGTGGTGAAAAACTGTTTTTT. Residues: CSAGTGGGEKLFF.

This clonotype has more than one count but fewer than ten. This sequence joins TRBV5-1 and TRBJ2-1, with 11 bases matching TRBD2. With V trimmed by 0 bases and J by 5 bases, 1 base remained unmatched. This CDR3 is 15 amino acids long. CDR1 is SGHRS, CDR2 YFSETQ, per germline. This CDR3 is CASSLVLAGDNEQFF. CDR3 coding DNA: TGCGCCAGCAGCTTGGTACTAGCGGGGGACAATGAGCAGTTCTTC.

J is TRBJ2-2 and V is TRBV3-1; 10 positions agree with TRBD2. The germline V gene has CDR1 LGHDT and CDR2 YNNKEL (reference sequence). The CDR3 is 17 residues long. The junction had 10 bases not matched to a gene; V was cut back by 5 bases and J by 4 bases. For the CDR3, the DNA is TGTGCCAGCAGCAAAACGGGGAGCGGGAGGGCCACCGGGGAGCTGTTTTTT. This translates into CASSKTGSGRATGELFF.

The chain recombines TRBV28 with TRBJ1-5; no clear D gene. Trimming removed 4 bases at V and 0 bases at J, with 10 bases between. The CDR3 contains 15 residues. CDR1 is MDHEN and CDR2 is SYDVKM in the germline V gene. The CDR3 is CASSWGDSSNQPQHF. CDR3 in DNA: TGTGCCAGCAGTTGGGGAGATAGTAGCAATCAGCCCCAGCATTTT.

Many counts were recorded for this clonotype. V and J are TRBV7-2 and TRBJ2-1, with D tentatively TRBD1 (8 bases). The CDR3 extends over 13 amino acids. The V end was cut by 3 bases, the J end by 10 bases, with 13 bases between. Germline loops: CDR1 SGHTA, CDR2 FQGNSA. DNA of the CDR3: TGTGCCAGCAGCTTTGACAGGGGAGGGGAGCAGTTCTTC. Protein product: CASSFDRGGEQFF.

DNA of the CDR3: TGTGCCAGCGCCCCTGACAGGTCTACCTACAATGAGCAGTTCTTC. Translation: CASAPDRSTYNEQFF. The J gene is TRBJ2-1, the V gene TRBV11-1, with a possible D match to TRBD1 (6 bases). The CDR3 runs 15 residues. Germline V gives CDR1 SGHAT, CDR2 FQDESV (reference sequence). Trimming took 8 bases from V and 2 from J, leaving 16 bases between them.

This clonotype was seen a handful of times. V and J are TRBV29-1 and TRBJ2-7; possibly TRBD1 for D (6 bases). Germline CDR1 reads SQVTM; CDR2 reads ANQGSEA. CDR3 size: 13 residues. V was shortened by 3 bases and J by 4 bases, with 13 bases between the two germline ends. The CDR3 loop reads CSVEAGQPYEQYF. The CDR3 nucleotides read TGCAGCGTTGAGGCAGGACAGCCTTACGAGCAGTACTTC.

A word on this clonotype: Sequence at one end of the junction differs from germline and may be a read error. The chain joins TRBV10-3 to TRBJ2-1; D call uncertain. CDR3 size: 12 residues. The germline gives CDR1 ENHRY, CDR2 SYGVKD. The CDR3 loop is CASSYNNNEQFF. CDR3 nucleotide sequence: TGTGCCAGCAGTTACAACAACAATGAGCAGTTCTTC.

As concerns this clonotype: Since a much larger clone is just one base distant, this may be a read error. The chain combines TRBV28 with TRBJ2-7, with 9 bases matching TRBD1. The CDR3 is 16 amino acids. Per the germline V gene, CDR1 is MDHEN and CDR2 is SYDVKM. The CDR3 nucleotides are TGTGCCATCAGTTCGGCCCCGGGACAGGGCCCGGACGAGCAGTACTTC. Protein product: CAISSAPGQGPDEQYF.

Here the CDR3 reads CASSSRTSRSYEQYF. CDR3 nucleotide sequence: TGTGCCAGCTCCTCCAGGACTAGTCGGTCTTACGAGCAGTACTTC. The chain has TRBV18 and TRBJ2-7; TRBD2 matches at 7 bases. Germline assignment: CDR1 KGHSH and CDR2 LQKENI. Trimming at V came to 6 bases and at J to 4 bases, leaving 12 bases not matched to a gene. This CDR3 has 15 residues.

The CDR3 spells CASSNRFSSYNEQFF. CDR3 sequence (DNA): TGTGCCAGTAGTAACAGGTTTAGCTCCTACAATGAGCAGTTCTTC. J is TRBJ2-1 and V is TRBV6-1; tentatively, D is TRBD1 (5 bases). Germline assignment: CDR1 MNHNS and CDR2 SASEGT. This CDR3 has 15 residues. V lost 9 bases to trimming and J lost 0 bases, with 15 bases between them.

The table lists this clonotype with a few counts. The J gene is TRBJ2-3, the V gene TRBV11-2; no reliable D call. V lost 2 bases and J lost 0, with 9 bases in between. This CDR3 is 15 amino acids long. Per germline, CDR1 SGHAT and CDR2 FQNNGV. This CDR3 is CASSLNPSSTDTQYF. The CDR3 DNA reads TGTGCCAGCAGCTTAAATCCCTCAAGCACAGATACGCAGTATTTT.

Regarding this clonotype: At one end the junction does not follow the germline gene, possibly because of a read error. The gene calls are TRBV5-1 and TRBJ2-1; TRBD2 matches 12 bases. Germline V CDR1 and CDR2: SGHRS, YFSETQ. This CDR3 region has 15 residues. The CDR3 reads CASSPRLAGVGEQFF. DNA for the CDR3: TGTGCCAGCAGCCCGAGACTAGCGGGAGTAGGCGAGCAGTTCTTC.